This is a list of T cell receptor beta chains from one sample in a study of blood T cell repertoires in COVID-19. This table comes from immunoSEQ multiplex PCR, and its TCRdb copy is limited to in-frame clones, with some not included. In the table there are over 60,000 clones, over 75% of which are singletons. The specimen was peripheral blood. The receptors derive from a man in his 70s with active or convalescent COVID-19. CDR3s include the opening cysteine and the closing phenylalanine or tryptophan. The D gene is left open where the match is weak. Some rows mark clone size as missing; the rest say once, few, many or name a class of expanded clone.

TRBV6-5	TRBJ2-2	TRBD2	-	CASSLLAGGTGELFF	TGTGCCAGCAGCCTACTAGCGGGAGGGACCGGGGAGCTGTTTTTT
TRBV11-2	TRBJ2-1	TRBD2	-	CASSLDPRTSGKHYNEQFF	TGTGCCAGCAGCTTAGATCCCAGGACTAGCGGGAAGCACTACAATGAGCAGTTCTTC
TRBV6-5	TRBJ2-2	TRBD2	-	CASLREGHAGELFF	TGTGCCAGCCTGCGGGAGGGCCACGCCGGGGAGCTGTTTTTT
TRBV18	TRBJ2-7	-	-	CASSPPSIYEQYF	TGTGCCAGCTCCCCTCCGAGCATCTACGAGCAGTACTTC
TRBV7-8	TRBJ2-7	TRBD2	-	CASSPTGASGSYEQYF	TGTGCCAGCAGCCCCACCGGGGCTAGCGGGAGCTACGAGCAGTACTTC
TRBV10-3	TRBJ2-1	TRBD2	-	CAIRKHFPGTSGGEDNEQFF	TGTGCCATCAGGAAACATTTCCCAGGCACTAGCGGGGGAGAGGACAATGAGCAGTTCTTC
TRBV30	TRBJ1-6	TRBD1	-	CAWGTGYNSPLHF	TGTGCCTGGGGGACAGGGTATAATTCACCCCTCCACTTT
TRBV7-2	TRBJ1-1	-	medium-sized	CASSLKNGKGLGGEAFF	TGTGCCAGCAGCCTAAAAAATGGGAAGGGCCTCGGGGGGGAAGCTTTCTTT
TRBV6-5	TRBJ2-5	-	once	CASSMQSPEGTQYF	TGTGCCAGCAGTATGCAAAGCCCTGAGGGGACCCAGTACTTC
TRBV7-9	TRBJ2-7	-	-	CASSQSGLSYEQYF	TGTGCCAGCAGCCAATCTGGGCTCTCCTACGAGCAGTACTTC
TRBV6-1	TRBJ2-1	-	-	CASSEVPPQLGSRDEQFF	TGTGCCAGCAGTGAAGTCCCCCCCCAACTAGGTTCGCGGGATGAGCAGTTCTTC
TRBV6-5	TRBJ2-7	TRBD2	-	CASSYSGGRTSYEQYF	TGTGCCAGCAGTTACTCGGGAGGGCGGACCTCCTACGAGCAGTACTTC
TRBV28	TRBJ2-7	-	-	CASSLYSGIGEQYF	TGTGCCAGCAGTTTATATTCCGGGATTGGCGAGCAGTACTTC
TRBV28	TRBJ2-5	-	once	CASSLGGYQETQYF	TGTGCCAGCAGTTTGGGCGGGTACCAAGAGACCCAGTACTTC
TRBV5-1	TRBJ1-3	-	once	CASTDSGNTIYF	TGCGCCAGCACAGACTCTGGAAACACCATATATTTT
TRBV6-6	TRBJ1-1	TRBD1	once	CASRVVGQANTEAFF	TGTGCCAGCCGAGTTGTGGGACAGGCGAACACTGAAGCTTTCTTT
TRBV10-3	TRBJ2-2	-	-	CAISELTGVGGELFF	TGTGCCATCAGTGAGTTAACGGGAGTAGGTGGGGAGCTGTTTTTT
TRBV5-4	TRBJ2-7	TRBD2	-	CASSLGGSLGEQYF	TGTGCCAGCAGCTTGGGCGGGAGCTTAGGCGAGCAGTACTTC
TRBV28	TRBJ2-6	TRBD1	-	CASRHDRAGANVLTF	TGTGCCAGCAGGCACGACAGGGCTGGGGCCAACGTCCTGACTTTC
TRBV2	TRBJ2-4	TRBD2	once	CASSQLAGLAKNIQYF	TGTGCCAGCAGCCAACTAGCGGGGCTAGCCAAAAACATTCAGTACTTC
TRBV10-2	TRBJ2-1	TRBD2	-	CASSEGGLAGDEQFF	TGCGCCAGCAGTGAAGGGGGACTAGCGGGAGATGAGCAGTTCTTC
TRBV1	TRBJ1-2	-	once	CTSSQTRKGVLGSWSSRTNYGYTF	TGCACCAGCAGCCAAACCAGGAAGGGGGTCCTTGGCTCGTGGTCATCGAGGACTAACTATGGCTACACCTTC
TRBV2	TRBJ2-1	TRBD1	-	CASSEGTGGPYNEQFF	TGTGCCAGCAGTGAAGGGACAGGGGGTCCCTACAATGAGCAGTTCTTC
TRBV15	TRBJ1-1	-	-	CAAAGGFTEAFF	TGTGCCGCTGCAGGCGGGTTCACTGAAGCTTTCTTT
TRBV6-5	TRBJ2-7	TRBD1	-	CASSTGGDSYEQYF	TGTGCCAGCAGTACAGGGGGCGATAGCTACGAGCAGTACTTC
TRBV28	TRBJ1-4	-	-	CASRRGGREKLFF	TGTGCCAGCCGCCGGGGGGGGCGAGAAAAACTGTTTTTT
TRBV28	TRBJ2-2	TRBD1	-	CASSITGGGTGELFF	TGTGCCAGCAGTATCACAGGGGGCGGCACCGGGGAGCTGTTTTTT
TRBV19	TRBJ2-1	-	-	CASSLGEVGRYNEQFF	TGTGCCAGTAGTTTAGGGGAGGTGGGTCGATACAATGAGCAGTTCTTC
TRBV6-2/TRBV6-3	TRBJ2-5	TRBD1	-	CASSYPGTGFRETQYF	TGTGCCAGCAGTTACCCCGGGACAGGGTTTCGTGAGACCCAGTACTTC
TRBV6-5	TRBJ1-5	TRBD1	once	CATVEQGGNQPQHF	TGTGCCACCGTAGAACAGGGGGGCAATCAGCCCCAGCATTTT
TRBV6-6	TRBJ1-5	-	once	CASSFSPNQPQHF	TGTGCCAGCAGTTTTTCCCCGAATCAGCCCCAGCATTTT
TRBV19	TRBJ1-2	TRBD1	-	CATGTGVGWGYGYTF	TGTGCCACCGGGACAGGGGTAGGGTGGGGCTATGGCTACACCTTC
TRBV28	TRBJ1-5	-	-	CASSFSGFRQPQHF	TGTGCCAGCAGTTTCTCGGGGTTTCGGCAGCCCCAGCATTTT
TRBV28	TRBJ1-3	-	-	CASIPGTSGNTIYF	TGTGCCAGCATCCCCGGGACATCGGGAAACACCATATATTTT
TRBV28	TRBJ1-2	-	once	CASRRQYGYTF	TGTGCCAGCAGGAGACAGTATGGCTACACCTTC
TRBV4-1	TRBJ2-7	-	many	CASSQETGQASYEQYF	TGCGCCAGCAGCCAAGAAACTGGACAAGCCTCCTACGAGCAGTACTTC
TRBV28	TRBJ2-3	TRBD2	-	CASSFGGLAETDTQYF	TGTGCCAGCAGTTTCGGAGGACTAGCAGAAACAGATACGCAGTATTTT
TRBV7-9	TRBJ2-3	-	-	CASSPAADTQYF	TGTGCCAGCAGCCCCGCGGCAGATACGCAGTATTTT
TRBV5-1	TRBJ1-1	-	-	CASSPWIDRNTEAFF	TGCGCCAGCAGCCCTTGGATCGACAGGAACACTGAAGCTTTCTTT
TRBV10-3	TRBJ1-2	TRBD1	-	CATRGTGYGYTF	TGTGCCACCAGAGGGACAGGCTATGGCTACACCTTC
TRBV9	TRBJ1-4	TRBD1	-	CASSLSQGGTNEKLFF	TGTGCCAGCAGTCTCTCTCAGGGGGGAACTAATGAAAAACTGTTTTTT
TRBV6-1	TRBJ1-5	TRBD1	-	CASSEPDRGFVQPQHF	TGTGCCAGCAGTGAGCCGGACAGGGGGTTCGTTCAGCCCCAGCATTTT
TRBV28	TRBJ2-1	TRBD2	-	CASRSSGRASHEQFF	TGTGCCAGCAGATCTAGCGGGAGGGCCTCCCATGAGCAGTTCTTC
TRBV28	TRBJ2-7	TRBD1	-	CASSLTGTGGYEQYF	TGTGCCAGCAGTTTGACCGGGACAGGGGGGTACGAGCAGTACTTC
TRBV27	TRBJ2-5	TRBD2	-	CASSAGLAGKETQYF	TGTGCCAGCAGTGCGGGACTAGCGGGGAAAGAGACCCAGTACTTC
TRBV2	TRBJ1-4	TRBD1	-	CASSEAGTGPREEKLFF	TGTGCCAGCAGTGAAGCCGGGACAGGACCGAGGGAGGAAAAACTGTTTTTT
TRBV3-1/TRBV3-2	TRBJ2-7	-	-	CASSPGGTYEQYF	TGTGCCAGCAGCCCGGGGGGCACCTACGAGCAGTACTTC
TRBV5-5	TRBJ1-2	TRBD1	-	CASSSTGGESFYYGYTF	TGTGCCAGCAGCTCCACAGGGGGCGAATCATTTTACTATGGCTACACCTTC
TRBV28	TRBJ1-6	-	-	CASSERSPLHF	TGTGCCAGCAGTGAGAGATCACCCCTCCACTTT
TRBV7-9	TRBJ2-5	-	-	CASSPKGQGETQYF	TGTGCCAGCAGCCCAAAGGGCCAGGGTGAGACCCAGTACTTC
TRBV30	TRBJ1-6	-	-	CAWSLAASKGFGPLHF	TGTGCCTGGAGCTTAGCAGCCTCCAAAGGATTTGGACCCCTCCACTTT
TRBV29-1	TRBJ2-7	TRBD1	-	CSVAGTGGSDEQYF	TGCAGCGTAGCCGGGACAGGGGGCAGCGACGAGCAGTACTTC
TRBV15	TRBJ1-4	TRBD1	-	CATSRPGQGREKLFF	TGTGCCACCAGCAGGCCGGGACAGGGCCGGGAAAAACTGTTTTTT
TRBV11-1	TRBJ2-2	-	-	CASSPTGYSSIGELFF	TGTGCCAGCAGCCCGACGGGATACAGTTCCATCGGGGAGCTGTTTTTT
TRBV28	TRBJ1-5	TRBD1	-	CASSHYHQGVESNQPQHF	TGTGCCAGCAGTCACTATCATCAGGGGGTTGAAAGCAATCAGCCCCAGCATTTT
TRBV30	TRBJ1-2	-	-	CAWGGPYGYTF	TGTGCCTGGGGGGGCCCCTATGGCTACACCTTC
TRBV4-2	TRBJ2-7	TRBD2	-	CASSQDGSGDYEQYF	TGTGCCAGCAGCCAAGACGGTAGCGGGGACTACGAGCAGTACTTC
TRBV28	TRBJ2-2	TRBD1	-	CATQRTGGGTGELFF	TGTGCCACCCAGAGGACAGGGGGTGGGACCGGGGAGCTGTTTTTT